A selection of T cell receptor beta chains follows, all from one sample in a study of vaccination effects on CD4 cells after COVID-19. Clones were read by immunoSEQ multiplex PCR, and TCRdb kept only the in-frame ones, dropping some. The data hold tens of thousands of clones, with around 74% observed a single time. Their antigen targets remain unknown. The specimen comprised CD4+ T cells from PBMCs cultured without peptide, sampled after COVID-19 vaccination. The receptor set was obtained from a human donor who received a COVID-19 vaccine. CDR3s include the opening cysteine and the closing phenylalanine or tryptophan. Fields, in order: CDR3 DNA, CDR3 protein, clone size, D gene, V gene, J gene. A D gene is named only where the DNA matches it firmly. Some rows mark clone size as missing; the rest say once, few, many or name a class of expanded clone.

TGTGCCAGTAGTATTGTATTGGGACAGGGCTATGGCTACACCTTC,CASSIVLGQGYGYTF,.,TRBD1,TRBV19,TRBJ1-2
TGTGCCAGCAGCCCCCGGACTGCATACAATGAGCAGTTCTTC,CASSPRTAYNEQFF,.,.,TRBV9,TRBJ2-1
TGTGCCAGCAACGCCAGGCAGTCTAATTCACCCCTCCACTTT,CASNARQSNSPLHF,.,.,TRBV27,TRBJ1-6
TGCGCCAGCAGCCAACGTGACATAGGAAACACCGGGGAGCTGTTTTTT,CASSQRDIGNTGELFF,once,.,TRBV4-1,TRBJ2-2
TGTGCCACCAGTGGCCAGGGCCGGGTCACCGGGGAGCTGTTTTTT,CATSGQGRVTGELFF,.,.,TRBV24-1,TRBJ2-2
TGTGCCAGCAGCCGACTCGGACTGGGTAGCAATCAGCCCCAGCATTTT,CASSRLGLGSNQPQHF,.,.,TRBV27,TRBJ1-5
TGTGCCAGCAGTACAGGGTACACTGAAGCTTTCTTT,CASSTGYTEAFF,.,.,TRBV12-3/TRBV12-4,TRBJ1-1
TGTGCCAGCTCACCTCCGGCAGGGGGCACTTCACCCCTCCACTTT,CASSPPAGGTSPLHF,few,TRBD1,TRBV18,TRBJ1-6
TGCGCCAGCAGGTTGCTAACAGGCTGGGAGACCCAGTACTTC,CASRLLTGWETQYF,.,.,TRBV5-1,TRBJ2-5
TGTGCCAGCAGTTACTCCAGGGTGCGAGGCTACACCTTC,CASSYSRVRGYTF,.,.,TRBV6-5,TRBJ1-2
TGTGCCAGCAGCCAAGCCCCCCTCATTCCGGGACAGGGGGCGTGGGGGGCCGGGGAGCTGTTTTTT,CASSQAPLIPGQGAWGAGELFF,.,TRBD1,TRBV4-2,TRBJ2-2
TGCGCCAGCAGCCAAGTGGAGGGGGACTATGGCTACACCTTC,CASSQVEGDYGYTF,few,.,TRBV4-1,TRBJ1-2
TGTGCCAGCAGCTTGGGACAGGTTGAAAAACTGTTTTTT,CASSLGQVEKLFF,few,.,TRBV5-4,TRBJ1-4
TGTGCCAGCAGTTTGGGTTATATGGGCAAAAACATTCAGTACTTC,CASSLGYMGKNIQYF,.,.,TRBV28,TRBJ2-4
TGTGCCAGCAGTGCGGACCCCTCCTACAATGAGCAGTTCTTC,CASSADPSYNEQFF,.,.,TRBV6-4,TRBJ2-1
TGTGCCAGCAGCCAATCGGGGTCTGGGCAGCCCCAGCATTTT,CASSQSGSGQPQHF,.,.,TRBV3-1/TRBV3-2,TRBJ1-5
TGTGCCAGCTCACCCGACCTTGCTGCCTATGGCTACACCTTC,CASSPDLAAYGYTF,.,.,TRBV18,TRBJ1-2
TGTGCCAGCAGCTCTAAACGGACAGGGATAAATTCACCCCTCCACTTT,CASSSKRTGINSPLHF,.,TRBD1,TRBV11-2,TRBJ1-6
TGTGCCAGTGGGGACAGGGGCCCTGCTAACTATGGCTACACCTTC,CASGDRGPANYGYTF,.,TRBD1,TRBV6-5,TRBJ1-2
TGTGCCAGCAGCCAAGGAGCGGGGGCGGGAGGAAACACCATATATTTT,CASSQGAGAGGNTIYF,.,.,TRBV5-8,TRBJ1-3
TGTGCCAGCAGTTACCCGGCAGGGCAAGGAAACACCATATATTTT,CASSYPAGQGNTIYF,once,.,TRBV6-6,TRBJ1-3
TGTGCCAGCAGTTCCCCCACCGCCTATGGCTACACCTTC,CASSSPTAYGYTF,.,.,TRBV6-6,TRBJ1-2
TGTGCCAGCAGCAATACAGGGGAGACTGAAGCTTTCTTT,CASSNTGETEAFF,.,TRBD1,TRBV12-3/TRBV12-4,TRBJ1-1
TGCGCCAGCAGCCCGTCAGGGAACCTGAACACTGAAGCTTTCTTT,CASSPSGNLNTEAFF,.,.,TRBV5-1,TRBJ1-1
TGCAGCGTCGCCCAGGGGGGAGGCACTGAAGCTTTCTTT,CSVAQGGGTEAFF,.,TRBD1,TRBV29-1,TRBJ1-1
TGCAGTGCTGGACGGATTGAAGCTTTCTTT,CSAGRIEAFF,.,.,TRBV20-1,TRBJ1-1
TGTGCCAGCAGACAAACAGGGGGAGCAGATACGCAGTATTTT,CASRQTGGADTQYF,.,TRBD1,TRBV3-1/TRBV3-2,TRBJ2-3
TGCGCCAGCAGCTCCCGGGACAGGGGGCCGCGGCGGGATGGCTACACCTTC,CASSSRDRGPRRDGYTF,.,TRBD1,TRBV5-1,TRBJ1-2
TGTGCCAGTAAGGACACAGGGGACTATGGCTACACCTTC,CASKDTGDYGYTF,.,TRBD1,TRBV19,TRBJ1-2
TGTGCCAGCAGTGAGACGCCGGGACAGGGGCTGGGCTACACCTTC,CASSETPGQGLGYTF,.,TRBD1,TRBV6-1,TRBJ1-2
TGTGCCACCAGTGACAGTGGTGGGCCATACAATGAGCAGTTCTTC,CATSDSGGPYNEQFF,.,.,TRBV24-1,TRBJ2-1
TGTGCCTGGAGTCGGGGGGACTCGATGAACACTGAAGCTTTCTTT,CAWSRGDSMNTEAFF,few,.,TRBV30,TRBJ1-1
TGTGCCAGTAGTATCAATAGACAAGAGACCCAGTACTTC,CASSINRQETQYF,once,.,TRBV19,TRBJ2-5
TGTGCCAGCTCGCTCCTACAAGCAGGGAGGGACACTGAAGCTTTCTTT,CASSLLQAGRDTEAFF,.,.,TRBV18,TRBJ1-1
TGCGCCAGCAGCTTCACCTACGTCGCCCGCGAGCAGTTCTTC,CASSFTYVAREQFF,.,.,TRBV5-1,TRBJ2-1
TGTGCCAGCAGCATAATACAGGCGGGGGAAAAACTGTTTTTT,CASSIIQAGEKLFF,.,.,TRBV7-9,TRBJ1-4
TGTGCCAGCAGTTTTCGGACAGGGGTATCACCCCTCCACTTT,CASSFRTGVSPLHF,.,TRBD1,TRBV28,TRBJ1-6
TGTGCCAGCAGTTTACTAGGCAGGGTAACCGGGGAGCTGTTTTTT,CASSLLGRVTGELFF,.,.,TRBV6-2/TRBV6-3,TRBJ2-2
TGTGCCAGCAGCTTGTGGTCTAGCGGATACACAGATACGCAGTATTTT,CASSLWSSGYTDTQYF,.,TRBD2,TRBV5-8,TRBJ2-3
TGCGCCAGCAGCTTTTCTTCGGGAGATACTGAAGCTTTCTTT,CASSFSSGDTEAFF,.,.,TRBV5-1,TRBJ1-1
TGTGCCAGCAGTAGAGATCCCCCATCACCCCTCCACTTT,CASSRDPPSPLHF,.,.,TRBV2,TRBJ1-6
TGTGCCAGCAGCCTACAGGGGCAAGACGGCTACACCTTC,CASSLQGQDGYTF,.,TRBD1,TRBV7-3,TRBJ1-2
TGTGCCAGCAGTGTCTGGAACTATGGCTACACCTTC,CASSVWNYGYTF,.,.,TRBV2,TRBJ1-2
TGTGCCAGCACCAAAATGGTGCAGTCCACTGAAGCTTTCTTT,CASTKMVQSTEAFF,.,.,TRBV2,TRBJ1-1
TGTGCCAGCAGTCTGGACGCGCGCTCTGGAAACACCATATATTTT,CASSLDARSGNTIYF,.,.,TRBV2,TRBJ1-3
TGTGCCAGCAGCTTAAACCGCGGGGATCAGCCCCAGCATTTT,CASSLNRGDQPQHF,.,.,TRBV7-8,TRBJ1-5
TGCAGCGTTGTGACGGCTCGTGGGTGGAACATTCAGTACTTC,CSVVTARGWNIQYF,.,.,TRBV29-1,TRBJ2-4
TGTGCCAGCAGAGTCGGGGGAGGGAATGAAAAACTGTTTTTT,CASRVGGGNEKLFF,.,.,TRBV5-4,TRBJ1-4
TGCGCCAGCAGCCCGAGGACAGAAATGAACACTGAAGCTTTCTTT,CASSPRTEMNTEAFF,.,.,TRBV4-1,TRBJ1-1
TGCGCCAGCAGCTTGTCGATGGCAGATACGCAGTATTTT,CASSLSMADTQYF,once,.,TRBV5-1,TRBJ2-3
TGCGCCAGTAGGACAGAAACGAACACTGAAGCTTTCTTT,CASRTETNTEAFF,.,.,TRBV5-1,TRBJ1-1
TGCGCCAGCAGCTTGGCCACAGGGGGGATGAACACCGGGGAGCTGTTTTTT,CASSLATGGMNTGELFF,.,TRBD1,TRBV5-1,TRBJ2-2
TGTGCCACCAGCAGGACACTAGCGGGGGGCGGGGATACGCAGTATTTT,CATSRTLAGGGDTQYF,.,TRBD2,TRBV15,TRBJ2-3
TGTGCCACCAGCAGAGATCGTAACAGGGCGGCGGGAAACATTCAGTACTTC,CATSRDRNRAAGNIQYF,once,.,TRBV15,TRBJ2-4
TGTGCCAGCAGGGCACGGACAGGGGTCTCCTACAATGAGCAGTTCTTC,CASRARTGVSYNEQFF,.,TRBD1,TRBV2,TRBJ2-1
TGTGCCTCCTCACCTCGACTAGCGGGGTGGGAGACCCAGTACTTC,CASSPRLAGWETQYF,few,TRBD2,TRBV30,TRBJ2-5
TGTGCCAGCAGCTTATTCGCAGTGAGCACAGATACGCAGTATTTT,CASSLFAVSTDTQYF,.,.,TRBV7-2,TRBJ2-3
TGTGCCAGCAGCTCAGGGAGGGCAAGCAATGAGCAGTTCTTC,CASSSGRASNEQFF,.,TRBD2,TRBV7-3,TRBJ2-1